The 17 T cell receptor beta chains below come from one sample, sequenced in a study of beta chain features in type 1 diabetes. The study's findings and limits: There was a moderate but significant shortening of TCRB CDR3s in all four CD4+ subsets of Type 1 diabetes patients.

The whole isolated RNA underwent reverse transcription, so sequencing captured expressed TCRB transcripts. Only in-frame clones appear in the TCRdb table, and some are missing; sequencing was by immunoSEQ multiplex PCR. The sample includes some 250,000 clones, under 13% of them seen just once. Their recognized antigens are unknown. The material sequenced was naive CD4+ T cells from blood. The source is a man aged 25-45 years with type 1 diabetes.

This rearrangement joins TRBV5-1 to TRBJ2-3; tentatively, D is TRBD1 (5 bases). The length of the CDR3 is 13 residues. V lost 5 bases to trimming and J lost 3 bases, with 10 bases between them. Germline V gives CDR1 SGHRS, CDR2 YFSETQ. The CDR3 sequence is CASSSSGTDTQYF. CDR3 nucleotides: TGCGCCAGCAGTTCCTCAGGGACAGATACGCAGTATTTT.

This chain connects TRBV2 to TRBJ2-7, with TRBD1 as a possible D gene (6 bases). V was shortened by 0 bases and J by 3 bases, with 12 bases between the two germline ends. In germline, CDR1 is SNHLY, CDR2 FYNNEI. The CDR3 has 15 residues. The CDR3 coding sequence is TGTGCCAGCAGTGAAGCGGACAGTGCCCACTACGAGCAGTACTTC. It specifies CASSEADSAHYEQYF.

This chain connects TRBV4-3 to TRBJ2-7; the D gene is possibly TRBD1 (5 bases). Trimming removed 0 bases at V and 3 bases at J, with 9 bases between. The CDR3 length is 14 residues. Looked up from germline, CDR1 is LGHNA and CDR2 is YSLEER. The CDR3: CASSQEEGDYEQYF. As DNA, the CDR3 is TGCGCCAGCAGCCAAGAGGAAGGGGACTACGAGCAGTACTTC.

This clone was picked up a small number of times. The CDR3 reads CASRPTSGVLNEQFF. The CDR3 nucleotides read TGTGCCAGCAGGCCGACTAGCGGGGTCCTTAATGAGCAGTTCTTC. V is TRBV2 and J is TRBJ2-1; 11 bases match TRBD2. The V segment lost 6 bases and the J segment 7 bases; nucleotides outside the gene matches: 8. CDR3 length: 15 amino acids. Germline V gene data show CDR1 as SNHLY and CDR2 as FYNNEI.

This clone was seen more than once but under ten times. The J gene is TRBJ1-2, the V gene TRBV19; D might be TRBD1 (5 bases). CDR3 length: 14 amino acids. CDR1 and CDR2 from the germline V gene are LNHDA and SQIVND (reference sequence). The ends were cut back, 5 bases at V and 4 bases at J, with 14 bases in the middle. The CDR3 sequence is CASSLHRGTYGYTF. CDR3 sequence (DNA): TGTGCCAGTAGTTTGCACCGGGGGACCTATGGCTACACCTTC.

This sequence joins TRBV7-9 and TRBJ2-3; 11 nucleotides match TRBD1. CDR3 length: 15 residues. The ends lost 5 bases at V and 3 bases at J; junction bases unmatched: 4. Germline V gene data show CDR1 as SEHNR and CDR2 as FQNEAQ (reference sequence). CDR3 sequence: CASSRGQGATDTQYF. The CDR3 coding sequence is TGTGCCAGCAGCCGAGGACAGGGGGCTACAGATACGCAGTATTTT.

This rearrangement joins TRBV6-4 to TRBJ2-6; no clear D gene. Germline V CDR1 and CDR2: MRHNA, SNTAGT. The CDR3 runs to 15 residues. Trimming left V 3 bases short and J 0 bases short, with 6 bases between. CDR3 bases: TGTGCCAGCAGTGAATTGAGCTCTGGGGCCAACGTCCTGACTTTC. Residues: CASSELSSGANVLTF.

This clone has more than one count but fewer than ten. The chain carries TRBV7-2 and TRBJ2-3, with D tentatively TRBD1 (6 bases). The CDR3 spans 14 residues. The V end was cut by 3 bases, the J end by 0 bases, with 7 bases between. Germline CDR1 is SGHTA and CDR2 is FQGNSA. CDR3 sequence (DNA): TGTGCCAGCAGCTTTCAGGGGAGCACAGATACGCAGTATTTT. Amino acid sequence: CASSFQGSTDTQYF.

In this sample, this clone turned up a few times. The chain employs TRBV4-3 and TRBJ1-2; D is uncertain. The germline V and J ends were trimmed by 0 bases and 8 bases, with 22 bases remaining between them. This CDR3 contains 17 residues. Germline V gives CDR1 LGHNA, CDR2 YSLEER. Here the CDR3 reads CASSQERADLRLWGYTF. CDR3 nucleotides: TGCGCCAGCAGCCAAGAGAGGGCAGACCTACGACTCTGGGGCTACACCTTC.

This rearrangement joins TRBV29-1 to TRBJ2-5; a possible D gene is TRBD2 (6 bases). V gave up 0 bases and J gave up 5 bases, with 10 bases separating them. The CDR3 runs 13 residues. Per germline, CDR1 SQVTM and CDR2 ANQGSEA. CDR3 DNA sequence: TGCAGCGTTGAAGATTGGGGGGTTGAGACCCAGTACTTC. Encoded protein: CSVEDWGVETQYF.

The chain links TRBV5-1 to TRBJ2-3, with TRBD2 as a possible D gene (6 bases). In germline, CDR1 is SGHRS, CDR2 YFSETQ. V was clipped by 0 bases and J by 4 bases, with 18 bases between them. There are 17 residues in the CDR3. The CDR3 here is CASSLVLAVGVADTQYF. The CDR3 DNA follows: TGCGCCAGCAGCTTGGTATTAGCGGTGGGAGTGGCAGATACGCAGTATTTT.

The sample holds a few counts of this clone. The chain employs TRBV10-3 and TRBJ2-2; D perhaps matches TRBD1 (5 bases). Germline values: CDR1 ENHRY, CDR2 SYGVKD. The CDR3 has 14 amino acids. Trimming took off 10 bases at V and 0 bases at J, with 12 bases between the two ends. The CDR3 is CATFRDANTGELFF. The CDR3 nucleotides are TGTGCCACTTTCAGGGATGCGAACACCGGGGAGCTGTTTTTT.

The chain joins TRBV7-9 to TRBJ2-1; TRBD1 agrees at 9 bases. This CDR3 spans 17 amino acids. Germline V gene data show CDR1 as SEHNR and CDR2 as FQNEAQ (reference sequence). Trimming cost V 3 bases and J 5 bases; bases outside gene matches: 11. The CDR3 DNA reads TGTGCCAGCAGCTTGACTTCCTCGGGGACAGGGAACAATGAGCAGTTCTTC. Amino acid sequence: CASSLTSSGTGNNEQFF.

This clone has a handful of counts. The chain recombines TRBV9 with TRBJ1-5, with no clear D. This CDR3 has 13 amino acids. Germline V gives CDR1 SGDLS, CDR2 YYNGEE. V shed 0 bases and J shed 3 bases, with 4 bases lying between them. CDR3 sequence reads: CASSVDFNQPQHF. The CDR3 nucleotides are TGTGCCAGCAGCGTAGACTTCAATCAGCCCCAGCATTTT.

The J gene is TRBJ2-7, the V gene TRBV5-1, with a possible D match to TRBD2 (5 bases). CDR1 is SGHRS, CDR2 YFSETQ, per germline. The CDR3 has 14 residues. V lost 1 base to trimming and J lost 1 base, with 9 bases between them. The CDR3: CASSLRTGSYEQYF. DNA for the CDR3: TGCGCCAGCAGCTTGCGGACTGGGTCCTACGAGCAGTACTTC.

The V call is TRBV2, the J call TRBJ2-5; 8 nucleotides line up with TRBD2. The V gene's germline CDR1 is SNHLY and CDR2 FYNNEI. The CDR3 has 14 residues. The trim removed 4 bases at V and 2 bases at J, leaving 3 bases unmatched. The CDR3 nucleotides are TGTGCCAGCAGTGTCCTAGCGGGTCAAGAGACCCAGTACTTC. It specifies CASSVLAGQETQYF. Supplemented by reference TRBV2 and TRBJ2-5, the full variable domain reads EPEVTQTPSHQVTQMGQEVILRCVPISNHLYFYWYRQILGQKVEFLVSFYNNEISEKSEIFDDQFSVERPDGSNFTLKIRSTKLEDSAMYFCASSVLAGQETQYFGPGTRLLVL.

The rearrangement joins TRBV9 to TRBJ2-6; TRBD1 agrees at 8 bases. V lost 6 bases, J lost 0 bases, and 5 bases stayed unmatched. The CDR3 extends over 16 amino acids. The germline V gene encodes CDR1 SGDLS and CDR2 YYNGEE. Here the CDR3 DNA reads TGTGCCAGCACCAGGACAGGGAACTCTGGGGCCAACGTCCTGACTTTC. Amino acid sequence: CASTRTGNSGANVLTF. The variable domain in full, completed from reference TRBV9 and TRBJ2-6, reads DSGVTQTPKHLITATGQRVTLRCSPRSGDLSVYWYQQSLDQGLQFLIQYYNGEERAKGNILERFSAQQFPDLHSELNLSSLELGDSALYFCASTRTGNSGANVLTFGAGSRLTVL.